This T cell receptor beta chain emerged from a study of T cell changes during pregnancy in multiple sclerosis. Germline CDR1 DFQATT, CDR2 SNEGSKA (reference sequence). CDR3 length: 11 residues. Trimming took 5 bases from V and 7 from J, leaving 9 bases between them. Repertoires were generated with immunoSEQ multiplex PCR, while TCRdb's copy carries only in-frame clones and drops some. The sample holds about 61,000 clones; 70% to 90% are singletons and the top ten take more than 1.5%. The TCR sequence derives from a female donor with multiple sclerosis, enrolled in a pregnancy study. This chain uses TRBV20-1 with TRBJ2-1; D call uncertain. This material consisted of peripheral blood, taken in the first trimester of pregnancy. The CDR3 reads CSAFGENEQFF. CDR3 in DNA: TGCAGTGCTTTCGGTGAAAATGAGCAGTTCTTC.